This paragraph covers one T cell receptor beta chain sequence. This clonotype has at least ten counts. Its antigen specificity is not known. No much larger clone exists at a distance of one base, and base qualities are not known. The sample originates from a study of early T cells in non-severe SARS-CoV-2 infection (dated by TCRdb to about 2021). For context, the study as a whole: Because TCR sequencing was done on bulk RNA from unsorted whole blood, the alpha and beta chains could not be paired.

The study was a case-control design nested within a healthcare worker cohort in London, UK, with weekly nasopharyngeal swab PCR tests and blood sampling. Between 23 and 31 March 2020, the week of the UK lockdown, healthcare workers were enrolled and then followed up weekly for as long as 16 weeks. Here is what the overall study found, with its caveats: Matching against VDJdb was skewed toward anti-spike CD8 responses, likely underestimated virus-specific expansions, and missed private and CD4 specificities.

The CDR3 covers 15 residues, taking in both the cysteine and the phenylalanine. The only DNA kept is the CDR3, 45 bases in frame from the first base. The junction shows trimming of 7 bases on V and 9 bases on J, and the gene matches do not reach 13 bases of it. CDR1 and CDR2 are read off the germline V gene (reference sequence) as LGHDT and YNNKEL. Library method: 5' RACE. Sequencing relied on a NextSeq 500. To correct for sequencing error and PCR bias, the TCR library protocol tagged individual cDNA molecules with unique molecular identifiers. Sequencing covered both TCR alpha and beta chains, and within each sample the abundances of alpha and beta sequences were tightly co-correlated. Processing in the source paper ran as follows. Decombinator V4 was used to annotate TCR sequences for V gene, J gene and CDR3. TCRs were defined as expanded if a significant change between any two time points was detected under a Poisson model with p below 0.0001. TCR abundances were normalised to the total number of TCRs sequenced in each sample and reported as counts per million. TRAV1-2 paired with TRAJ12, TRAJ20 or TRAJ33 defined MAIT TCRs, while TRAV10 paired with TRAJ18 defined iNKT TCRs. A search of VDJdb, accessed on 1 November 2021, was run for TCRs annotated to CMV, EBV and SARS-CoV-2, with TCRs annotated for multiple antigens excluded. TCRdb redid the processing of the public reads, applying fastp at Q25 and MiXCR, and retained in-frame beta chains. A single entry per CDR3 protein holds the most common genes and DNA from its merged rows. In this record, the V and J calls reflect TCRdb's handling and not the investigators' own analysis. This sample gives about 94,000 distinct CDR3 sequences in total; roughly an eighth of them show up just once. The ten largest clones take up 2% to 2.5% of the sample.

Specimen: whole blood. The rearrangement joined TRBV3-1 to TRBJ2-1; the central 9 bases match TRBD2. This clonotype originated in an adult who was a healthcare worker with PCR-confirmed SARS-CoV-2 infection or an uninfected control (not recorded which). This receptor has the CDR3 CASTTSQRGDLEQFF. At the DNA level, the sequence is TGTGCCAGCACCACCTCCCAGCGGGGGGATCTTGAGCAGTTCTTC.